The next 15 T cell receptor beta chains were all read from a single sample in a study of blood T cell repertoires in COVID-19 (dated by TCRdb to 2020 to 2022). Library prep was done by the immunoSEQ multiplex PCR assay. Drawn from immuneACCESS, this table holds only the in-frame rearrangements with V and J called that TCRdb kept. Clones are partly lost; checked studies trace under half to an unresolved V gene and leave the rest unexplained. The sample table shows 15,000 to 20,000 clones, and 81% are seen once. The leading ten clones occupy approximately 15% of the sample. The source material was peripheral blood. The receptors shown here come from a man aged 35-49 years with active or convalescent COVID-19.

The genes are TRBV5-4 and TRBJ2-1; perhaps TRBD1 as D (6 bases). The CDR3 spans 15 residues. Germline-derived CDR1 and CDR2 are SGHNT and YYREEE (reference sequence). Trimming stripped 0 bases from V and 0 bases from J, with 7 bases between. DNA of the CDR3: TGTGCCAGCAGCTTGGAAGGGGGCTCCTACAATGAGCAGTTCTTC. Protein: CASSLEGGSYNEQFF.

The chain joins TRBV5-1 to TRBJ2-2; perhaps TRBD2 as D (5 bases). The CDR3 length is 16 residues. From germline, CDR1 is SGHRS and CDR2 YFSETQ. Trimming shortened V by 0 bases and J by 5 bases, and 14 bases separated the two germline ends. Written as DNA, the CDR3 is TGCGCCAGCAGCTTGGAGAGTAGCGTCGGGACCGGGGAGCTGTTTTTT. As protein: CASSLESSVGTGELFF.

This chain links TRBV13 with TRBJ2-1; no firm D call. The CDR3 spans 13 residues. Trimming took off 3 bases at V and 5 bases at J, with 8 bases between the two ends. Per germline, CDR1 PRHDT and CDR2 FYEKMQ (reference sequence). This CDR3 is CASSFQDNNEQFF. The CDR3 DNA reads TGTGCCAGCAGCTTCCAGGATAACAATGAGCAGTTCTTC.

This rearrangement joins TRBV19 to TRBJ1-4; D possibly corresponds to TRBD1 (5 bases). Germline V gene data show CDR1 as LNHDA and CDR2 as SQIVND (reference sequence). Trimming cost V 4 bases and J 4 bases, with 10 bases left between them. The CDR3 is 14 residues long. The CDR3, as DNA: TGTGCCAGTAGTACAACAGGAGTTAATGAAAAACTGTTTTTT. Its protein product is CASSTTGVNEKLFF.

A single count supports this clone. This rearrangement joins TRBV7-2 to TRBJ1-6; D is unresolved. Looked up from germline, CDR1 is SGHTA and CDR2 is FQGNSA. The CDR3 runs 14 residues. Trimming cost V 7 bases and J 9 bases, with 16 bases left between them. CDR3 sequence: CASTYSLAGSPLHF. CDR3 sequence (DNA): TGTGCCAGCACCTACAGCCTGGCGGGTTCACCCCTCCACTTT.

The chain couples TRBV3-1 (or the pseudogene TRBV3-2) to TRBJ2-1; perhaps TRBD1 as D (6 bases). The CDR3 totals 15 residues. Germline V gene data show CDR1 as LGHDT and CDR2 as YNNKEL (reference sequence). V dropped 2 bases and J dropped 5 bases, with 13 bases sitting between them. For the CDR3, the DNA is TGTGCCAGCAGCCAACAACCCGGGACAAACAATGAGCAGTTCTTC. Residues: CASSQQPGTNNEQFF.

The genes are TRBV6-5 and TRBJ1-6; 7 bases agree with TRBD1. This CDR3 region has 16 residues. V dropped 0 bases and J dropped 7; count of bases not matched to a gene: 6. Germline V gives CDR1 MNHEY, CDR2 SVGAGI. CDR3 coding DNA: TGTGCCAGCAGTTACTCCCAGGGGGGTCTGAATTCACCCCTCCACTTT. Translated: CASSYSQGGLNSPLHF.

The sample holds a few counts of this clone. The V call is TRBV5-1, the J call TRBJ1-3; possibly TRBD1 for D (6 bases). Trimming cost V 5 bases and J 7 bases, with 19 bases left between them. CDR1 is SGHRS and CDR2 is YFSETQ in the germline V gene. This CDR3 is 15 amino acids long. The CDR3 loop reads CASSPTGKSGNTIYF. The DNA of the CDR3 is TGCGCCAGCAGTCCAACAGGGAAATCGGGGAACACCATATATTTT.

In its sample, this clone was seen once. The genes are TRBV5-8 and TRBJ1-4; TRBD1 agrees at 10 bases. This CDR3 region has 17 residues. V lost 4 bases to trimming and J lost 3 bases; unmatched junction nucleotides: 9. Looked up from germline, CDR1 is SGHTS and CDR2 is YDEGEE. This CDR3 reads CASSGRDRGESNEKLFF. The CDR3 DNA follows: TGTGCCAGCAGCGGCCGGGACAGGGGAGAGTCTAATGAAAAACTGTTTTTT.

This rearrangement joins TRBV4-1 to TRBJ2-5; 8 bases align to TRBD2. V was clipped by 3 bases and J by 5 bases; unmatched bases: 8. The length of the CDR3 is 15 residues. CDR1 and CDR2 from the germline V gene are MGHRA and YSYEKL. CDR3 residues: CASSHYGGARETQYF. The CDR3 DNA follows: TGCGCCAGCAGCCACTACGGGGGGGCTAGGGAGACCCAGTACTTC.

The chain is built from TRBV11-2 and TRBJ2-7, with no clear D. The CDR3 contains 14 residues. Germline lookup yields CDR1 SGHAT and CDR2 FQNNGV. The V end was cut by 5 bases, the J end by 2 bases, with 13 bases between. The CDR3 sequence is CASSNSASAYEQYF. The CDR3 bases are TGTGCCAGCAGCAATTCAGCGTCCGCCTACGAGCAGTACTTC.

J is TRBJ2-2 and V is TRBV4-2; tentatively, D is TRBD1 (6 bases). The germline V gene encodes CDR1 LGHNA and CDR2 YNFKEQ. The V and J ends lost 2 bases and 5 bases respectively, with 12 bases between them. This CDR3 spans 15 amino acids. CDR3 amino acids: CASSQHTGTTGELFF. The CDR3 region has the DNA TGTGCCAGCAGCCAACACACAGGGACAACCGGGGAGCTGTTTTTT.

This clone was counted a few times. This chain connects TRBV21-1 to TRBJ1-1; the tabulated D call, TRBD1, remains unverified against the DNA. TRBV21-1 is a pseudogene segment. The CDR3 runs 20 residues. This chain's CDR3 is CASSTRRKRTGSNMNTEAFF. The CDR3 bases are TGTGCCAGCAGCACAAGGCGGAAGAGGACAGGGTCGAATATGAACACTGAAGCTTTCTTT.

The chain combines TRBV27 with TRBJ1-6; D possibly corresponds to TRBD1 (5 bases). The V gene's germline CDR1 is MNHEY and CDR2 SMNVEV (reference sequence). V was trimmed by 1 base and J by 2 bases, leaving 9 bases between them. The CDR3 has 16 residues. CDR3 amino acids: CASSLYRGAYNSPLHF. The CDR3 nucleotides read TGTGCCAGCAGTTTATATAGGGGCGCCTATAATTCACCCCTCCACTTT.

A single count supports this clone. The rearrangement links TRBV12-3 or TRBV12-4 to TRBJ2-5; no reliable D call. V lost 2 bases to trimming and J lost 5 bases, with 3 bases between them. The CDR3 length is 11 residues. The CDR3 sequence: CASSLRETQYF. DNA of the CDR3: TGTGCCAGCAGTTTACGTGAGACCCAGTACTTC.